These 22 T cell receptor beta chains were sequenced from one sample in a study of identical twins. TCRdb re-called the 5' RACE reads with MiXCR, one entry per CDR3 protein. The sample holds 150,000 or so distinct CDR3 sequences; under 4.5% are singletons and the top ten take 7.5% to 8.5%. The sequenced material came from memory T cells sorted from blood. These receptor sequences come from a man aged 18 to 29 in good health.

This clonotype was seen at least ten times. This sequence joins TRBV12-3 or TRBV12-4 and TRBJ2-7; D is undetermined. Trimming pared 7 bases from V and 0 bases from J, leaving 13 bases between. This CDR3 comprises 14 residues. The CDR3 DNA sequence: TGTGCCAGCACCTTGCTTGGGGACTCCTACGAGCAGTACTTC. It translates to CASTLLGDSYEQYF.

The gene calls are TRBV27 and TRBJ1-1; no clear D. Trimming shortened V by 5 bases and J by 2 bases, and 9 bases separated the two germline ends. This CDR3 has 13 amino acids. Germline V gene data show CDR1 as MNHEY and CDR2 as SMNVEV (reference sequence). In DNA form, the CDR3 reads TGTGCCAGCAGTACAAGCTCTAACACTGAAGCTTTCTTT. This sequence encodes CASSTSSNTEAFF.

To note about this clonotype: The CDR3 end shows no conserved phenylalanine or tryptophan, and so a read error is likely. The rearrangement uses TRBV20-1 and TRBJ1-1; no clear D gene. CDR3 size: 11 residues. Germline V gene sequence: CDR1 DFQATT, CDR2 SNEGSKA (reference sequence). V was pared by 1 base and J by 5 bases, with 5 bases between. In DNA, the CDR3 is TGCAGTGCTAGAGGTGTGACTGAAGCTTTCTAT. Protein product: CSARGVTEAFY.

At least ten counts were recorded for this clonotype. The V and J genes are TRBV9 and TRBJ2-4; D is possibly TRBD1 or TRBD2 (5 bases each). Germline V gene data show CDR1 as SGDLS and CDR2 as YYNGEE. Trimming took 1 base from V and 9 from J, leaving 17 bases between them. CDR3 length equals 15 residues. CDR3 amino acids: CASSVRGAAGGIQYF. The CDR3 bases are TGTGCCAGCAGCGTAAGAGGGGCAGCCGGCGGCATTCAGTACTTC.

Ten or more counts support this clonotype. V usage is TRBV11-2 and J usage is TRBJ1-3, with TRBD1 identical over 8 bases. The CDR3 has 19 residues. Looked up from germline, CDR1 is SGHAT and CDR2 is FQNNGV. The junction had 15 bases not matched to a gene; V was cut back by 5 bases and J by 0 bases. CDR3 coding DNA: TGTGCCAGCAGCCCTAGGGACAGGCGGAGAACCTACTCTGGAAACACCATATATTTT. Amino acids: CASSPRDRRRTYSGNTIYF.

Many counts were recorded for this clonotype. The CDR3 bases are TGTGCCACCAGCAGAGCCGCAACTAATGAAAAACTGTTTTTT. Its translation is CATSRAATNEKLFF. The chain links TRBV15 to TRBJ1-4; D gene uncertain. With 1 base removed from V and 0 bases from J, the gap between germline ends came to 3 bases. Germline V gene data show CDR1 as LNHNV and CDR2 as YYDKDF (reference sequence). The CDR3 sequence is 14 residues long.

This clonotype showed up many times. The chain employs TRBV12-3 or TRBV12-4 and TRBJ1-1, with a weak D call TRBD1 (5 bases). V dropped 5 bases and J dropped 10 bases, with 14 bases sitting between them. This CDR3 is 12 amino acids long. CDR3 nucleotide sequence: TGTGCCAGCAGTCAGGGTTTATTCGGAGCTTTCTTT. Amino acids: CASSQGLFGAFF.

The table lists this clonotype with many counts. The CDR3 reads CASKGQGLALEQYF. DNA for the CDR3: TGTGCCAGCAAGGGACAGGGACTAGCGTTAGAGCAGTACTTC. The chain has TRBV12-3 or TRBV12-4 and TRBJ2-7; tentative D call: TRBD2 (10 bases). The CDR3 runs 14 residues. V lost 7 bases and J lost 7, with 20 bases in between.

This clonotype was seen more than once but under ten times. The chain links TRBV6-1 to TRBJ2-7, with D uncertain. The CDR3 loop spans 12 amino acids. Trimming left V 2 bases short and J 7 bases short, with 9 bases between. In germline, CDR1 is MNHNS, CDR2 SASEGT. Here the CDR3 DNA reads TGTGCCAGCAGTGAAAATTTGGGAGAGCAGTACGTC. Translated, it gives CASSENLGEQYV.

This clonotype was counted many times. This rearrangement joins TRBV12-3 or TRBV12-4 to TRBJ2-3; 8 bases agree with TRBD1. The ends lost 8 bases at V and 4 bases at J; junction bases unmatched: 5. This CDR3 is built from 13 residues. CDR3 protein: CASLQGVADTQYF. CDR3 in DNA: TGTGCCAGCTTACAGGGGGTCGCAGATACGCAGTATTTT.

This clonotype was seen many times. The chain links TRBV12-3 or TRBV12-4 to TRBJ1-5; TRBD1 matches at 7 bases. Trimming removed 6 bases from V and 3 bases from J; junction bases left unmatched: 5. CDR3 length equals 14 residues. CDR3 region: CASSDQGDNQPQHF. The CDR3 nucleotides read TGTGCCAGCAGCGACCAGGGGGACAATCAGCCCCAGCATTTT.

This clonotype was picked up a small number of times. The genes are TRBV7-3 and TRBJ2-1, with TRBD1 matching over 9 bases. Germline CDR1 is SGHTA and CDR2 is FQGTGA. With V trimmed by 5 bases and J by 16 bases, 18 bases remained unmatched. CDR3 length: 15 residues. The CDR3 DNA follows: TGTGCCAGCAGCCCCCCTGGGGACAGGGTGTTGTTTTTTTTCTTC. It translates to CASSPPGDRVLFFFF. Using reference TRBV7-3 and TRBJ2-1 for the parts outside the CDR3, the full variable domain is GAGVSQTPSNKVTEKGKYVELRCDPISGHTALYWYRQSLGQGPEFLIYFQGTGAADDSGLPNDRFFAVRPEGSVSTLKIQRTERGDSAVYLCASSPPGDRVLFFFFGPGTRLTVL.

This clonotype was seen ten or more times. The genes are TRBV2 and TRBJ1-5; D might be TRBD1 (5 bases). Trimming left V 6 bases short and J 1 base short, with 13 bases between. The CDR3 sequence is 15 residues long. CDR1 is SNHLY, CDR2 FYNNEI, per germline. The DNA of the CDR3 is TGTGCCAGCAGCGGGGACTCGGGGAGCAATCAGCCCCAGCATTTT. As protein: CASSGDSGSNQPQHF.

This clonotype was seen at least ten times. V gene TRBV7-3 combines with J gene TRBJ2-7; 8 bases match TRBD2. Looked up from germline, CDR1 is SGHTA and CDR2 is FQGTGA. With V trimmed by 5 bases and J by 6 bases, 9 bases remained unmatched. The CDR3 is 14 residues long. CDR3 coding DNA: TGTGCCAGCAGCCCGGGAGGGGACTTTAGCGAGCAGTACTTC. It yields the protein CASSPGGDFSEQYF.

The sample holds many counts of this clonotype. The gene calls are TRBV10-1 and TRBJ2-2; D is unresolved. This CDR3 region has 14 residues. V lost 6 bases, J lost 6 bases, and 14 bases lay in between. Germline V gene data show CDR1 as WNHNN and CDR2 as SYGVQD (reference sequence). The CDR3 sequence is CASSTHRVSGELFF. In DNA form, the CDR3 reads TGCGCCAGCAGCACCCACAGAGTATCCGGGGAGCTGTTTTTT.

The rearrangement uses TRBV2 and TRBJ2-3; 8 bases line up with TRBD2. CDR3 length: 16 residues. Germline values: CDR1 SNHLY, CDR2 FYNNEI. Unmatched junction bases numbered 9, after V lost 6 bases and J lost 1 base. CDR3 sequence reads: CASRDPGGAGTDTQYF. The CDR3 DNA reads TGTGCCAGCAGGGACCCCGGGGGGGCTGGCACAGATACGCAGTATTTT.

This clonotype showed up many times. V usage is TRBV20-1 and J usage is TRBJ1-3, with TRBD1 identical over 8 bases. J lost 3 bases, V lost 0 bases, and 4 bases had no gene match. This CDR3 is 15 amino acids long. The V gene's germline CDR1 is DFQATT and CDR2 SNEGSKA (reference sequence). DNA for the CDR3: TGCAGTGCTAGAGATGACAGGGGTCGTGGAAACACCATATATTTT. Its translation is CSARDDRGRGNTIYF.

This clonotype has more than one count but fewer than ten. The chain uses TRBV18 and TRBJ2-7, with unresolved D. In germline, CDR1 is KGHSH, CDR2 LQKENI. Trimming removed 6 bases at V and 2 bases at J, with 11 bases between. CDR3 length: 13 amino acids. CDR3 bases: TGTGCCAGCTCTCGTCGCGTCACCTACGAGCAGTACTTC. Protein: CASSRRVTYEQYF.

This clonotype came up many times. The chain carries TRBV28 and TRBJ1-5, with D hard to call. From germline, CDR1 is MDHEN and CDR2 SYDVKM. V lost 7 bases, J lost 2 bases, and 21 bases lay in between. The CDR3 extends over 17 amino acids. The CDR3: CASTLTRELYGNQPQHF. CDR3 in DNA: TGTGCCAGCACTCTTACGCGGGAGCTGTATGGCAATCAGCCCCAGCATTTT.

This clonotype showed up many times. The rearrangement uses TRBV12-5 and TRBJ1-5; no reliable D call. The germline V and J ends were trimmed by 1 base and 3 bases, with 1 base remaining between them. Per germline, CDR1 LGHNT and CDR2 FRNRAP. The CDR3 runs 12 residues. The CDR3 nucleotides read TGTGCTAGTGGTTTGGACAATCAGCCCCAGCATTTT. Translated, it gives CASGLDNQPQHF.

To note about this clonotype: As the CDR3 is not closed by the conserved phenylalanine or tryptophan, this likely results from a read error. The chain couples TRBV7-2 to TRBJ2-1; either TRBD1 or TRBD2 may supply D (5 bases each). This CDR3 is built from 16 residues. Germline lookup yields CDR1 SGHTA and CDR2 FQGNSA. V was trimmed by 2 bases and J by 7 bases, leaving 18 bases between them. The CDR3 protein is CASSLRDGAYSNEQFY. CDR3 DNA sequence: TGTGCCAGCAGCTTACGTGACGGGGCTTACTCGAATGAGCAGTTCTAC.

The sample holds many counts of this clonotype. The rearrangement uses TRBV2 and TRBJ2-1; D is unclear. Between the trimmed V and J ends, which lost 4 bases and 9 bases, there was a span of 10 bases. Germline CDR1 is SNHLY and CDR2 is FYNNEI. The CDR3 spans 12 residues. The CDR3 sequence is CASSGPGPEQFF. The CDR3, as DNA: TGTGCCAGCAGTGGGCCGGGCCCTGAGCAGTTCTTC.